The 21 T cell receptor beta chains below all came from one sample that was sequenced in a study of blood T cell repertoires in COVID-19. The method was immunoSEQ multiplex PCR; TCRdb's version includes in-frame clones alone and lacks a portion of them. This sample yields about 98,000 clones, of which roughly 82% are seen a single time; 11% belongs to the top ten. The sample consisted of peripheral blood. These receptor sequences come from a man between 65 and 85 years old with active or convalescent COVID-19.

The chain has TRBV27 and TRBJ1-1, with 8 bases matching TRBD1. The junction had 6 bases not matched to a gene; V was cut back by 8 bases and J by 4 bases. The CDR3 sequence is 13 residues long. Looked up from germline, CDR1 is MNHEY and CDR2 is SMNVEV (reference sequence). In nucleotides, the CDR3 is TGTGCCAGCGGGACAGGAAGATTCACTGAAGCTTTCTTT. This sequence encodes CASGTGRFTEAFF.

This chain links TRBV6-1 with TRBJ1-2; 7 nucleotides align to TRBD1. The CDR3 extends over 16 amino acids. Germline CDR1 is MNHNS and CDR2 is SASEGT. Unmatched junction bases numbered 8, after V lost 0 bases and J lost 4 bases. In nucleotides, the CDR3 is TGTGCCAGCAGTGAAGCTATACAGGGGATCCCCTATGGCTACACCTTC. It specifies CASSEAIQGIPYGYTF.

The chain is built from TRBV7-9 and TRBJ2-2; 7 nucleotides line up with TRBD2. CDR1 and CDR2 from the germline V gene are SEHNR and FQNEAQ (reference sequence). CDR3 length equals 15 residues. The ends lost 4 bases at V and 3 bases at J; junction bases unmatched: 5. The CDR3, as DNA: TGTGCCAGCAGCTCATGGACTAGGGACACCGGGGAGCTGTTTTTT. Amino acid sequence: CASSSWTRDTGELFF.

The rearrangement joins TRBV29-1 to TRBJ2-7; 12 nucleotides line up with TRBD2. Germline assignment: CDR1 SQVTM and CDR2 ANQGSEA. V trimming: 7 bases; J trimming: 3 bases; junction bases outside the gene matches: 7. The CDR3 is 14 amino acids. As DNA, the CDR3 is TGCAGCGCCCTCGGGACTAGCGGGTACTACGAGCAGTACTTC. This sequence encodes CSALGTSGYYEQYF.

This sequence joins TRBV2 and TRBJ1-2; D is possibly TRBD1 (5 bases). CDR3 length equals 13 residues. V lost 6 bases and J 4 bases, leaving 12 bases between the germline ends. CDR1 is SNHLY and CDR2 is FYNNEI in the germline V gene. The CDR3 reads CASRAGTFYGYTF. The CDR3 bases are TGTGCCAGCAGAGCCGGGACTTTCTATGGCTACACCTTC. Full variable domain (missing parts from reference TRBV2 and TRBJ1-2): EPEVTQTPSHQVTQMGQEVILRCVPISNHLYFYWYRQILGQKVEFLVSFYNNEISEKSEIFDDQFSVERPDGSNFTLKIRSTKLEDSAMYFCASRAGTFYGYTFGSGTRLTVV.

This chain uses TRBV5-1 with TRBJ1-5; D remains unclear. This CDR3 comprises 12 residues. Trimming left V 3 bases short and J 4 bases short, with 5 bases between. CDR1 is SGHRS, CDR2 YFSETQ, per germline. Here the CDR3 reads CASSSFNQPQHF. CDR3 DNA sequence: TGCGCCAGCAGCTCTTTTAATCAGCCCCAGCATTTT.

The V and J genes are TRBV7-9 and TRBJ1-1; weak D call: TRBD1 (6 bases). Trimming took 5 bases from V and 9 from J, leaving 10 bases between them. Germline V gene data show CDR1 as SEHNR and CDR2 as FQNEAQ (reference sequence). There are 11 residues in the CDR3. In DNA form, the CDR3 reads TGTGCCAGCAGCCTCGGGACACAAGCTTTCTTT. Translated: CASSLGTQAFF.

V and J are TRBV5-1 and TRBJ2-5; 12 bases fit TRBD2. This CDR3 contains 16 residues. Germline assignment: CDR1 SGHRS and CDR2 YFSETQ. V lost 6 bases, J lost 0 bases, and 6 bases stayed unmatched. The CDR3 nucleotides are TGCGCCAGCAAGGCTAGCGGGGGGGTGTACCAAGAGACCCAGTACTTC. Translated: CASKASGGVYQETQYF.

The chain carries TRBV5-6 and TRBJ1-3; no clear D gene. With 4 bases removed from V and 4 bases from J, the gap between germline ends came to 18 bases. Per the germline V gene, CDR1 is SGHDT and CDR2 is YYEEEE. The CDR3 runs to 16 residues. The CDR3 DNA is TGTGCCAGCAGCACCGGGCCCCCGGGAGGAGGAAACACCATATATTTT. Translated: CASSTGPPGGGNTIYF.

J is TRBJ1-6 and V is TRBV5-1, with a weak D call TRBD1 (6 bases). The CDR3 covers 13 residues. Trimming pared 3 bases from V and 7 bases from J, leaving 8 bases between. CDR1 and CDR2 from the germline V gene are SGHRS and YFSETQ. The CDR3 nucleotides read TGCGCCAGCAGCTCTGACAGGAATTCACCCCTCCACTTT. Translating gives CASSSDRNSPLHF. Full variable domain (rest looked up from reference TRBV5-1 and TRBJ1-6): KAGVTQTPRYLIKTRGQQVTLSCSPISGHRSVSWYQQTPGQGLQFLFEYFSETQRNKGNFPGRFSGRQFSNSRSEMNVSTLELGDSALYLCASSSDRNSPLHFGNGTRLTVT.

This chain connects TRBV28 to TRBJ2-1; 9 bases match TRBD2. Germline V lookup: CDR1 MDHEN, CDR2 SYDVKM. After removal of 4 bases from V and 7 bases from J, the junction contained 8 bases not matched to a gene. CDR3 length: 15 amino acids. The CDR3 DNA is TGTGCCAGCAGTTCTAGCGGGGCCACCAAAAATGAGCAGTTCTTC. Its protein is CASSSSGATKNEQFF.

For the CDR3, the DNA is TGCGCCAGCAGCTTGTGGGACAGGGAGAATTCACCCCTCCACTTT. This encodes CASSLWDRENSPLHF. The gene calls are TRBV5-1 and TRBJ1-6; 9 bases are a match to TRBD1. The germline gives CDR1 SGHRS, CDR2 YFSETQ. With 1 base clipped from V and 7 bases from J, the junction kept 3 bases outside the gene matches. This CDR3 has 15 amino acids.

This clone was detected a few times. This chain uses TRBV7-3 with TRBJ2-2; tentative D call: TRBD1 (6 bases). This CDR3 has 16 residues. Trimming cost V 5 bases and J 4 bases, with 17 bases left between them. Germline assignment: CDR1 SGHTA and CDR2 FQGTGA. CDR3 in amino acids: CASSPHSSGVTGELFF. The CDR3 nucleotides read TGTGCCAGCAGCCCCCATAGCTCAGGGGTCACCGGGGAGCTGTTTTTT.

The V call is TRBV29-1, the J call TRBJ1-2; D gene unclear. The CDR3 covers 10 residues. Deletions cut 8 bases from V and 5 bases from J, with 9 bases between. Germline loops: CDR1 SQVTM, CDR2 ANQGSEA. CDR3 DNA: TGCAGCACCAGTCTTTATGGCTACACCTTC. Its protein product is CSTSLYGYTF. Filled out from reference TRBV29-1 and TRBJ1-2, the complete variable domain reads SAVISQKPSRDICQRGTSLTIQCQVDSQVTMMFWYRQQPGQSLTLIATANQGSEATYESGFVIDKFPISRPNLTFSTLTVSNMSPEDSSIYLCSTSLYGYTFGSGTRLTVV.

V and J are TRBV15 and TRBJ2-7, with D tentatively TRBD1 (6 bases). Per germline, CDR1 LNHNV and CDR2 YYDKDF (reference sequence). V gave up 1 base and J gave up 4 bases, with 14 bases separating them. The CDR3 spans 15 residues. Here the CDR3 reads CATSRGFQGFYEQYF. Written as DNA, the CDR3 is TGTGCCACCAGCAGAGGGTTTCAGGGGTTTTACGAGCAGTACTTC. Using reference TRBV15 and TRBJ2-7 for the parts outside the CDR3, the full variable domain is DAMVIQNPRYQVTQFGKPVTLSCSQTLNHNVMYWYQQKSSQAPKLLFHYYDKDFNNEADTPDNFQSRRPNTSFCFLDIRSPGLGDTAMYLCATSRGFQGFYEQYFGPGTRLTVT.

The chain has TRBV5-4 and TRBJ2-3; D may be TRBD2 (6 bases). This CDR3 contains 16 residues. Trimming took off 4 bases at V and 2 bases at J, with 17 bases between the two ends. Germline V gene lookup returns CDR1 SGHNT and CDR2 YYREEE (reference sequence). CDR3 protein: CASSRSSVPPTDTQYF. CDR3 DNA: TGTGCCAGCAGCCGATCTAGCGTCCCCCCCACAGATACGCAGTATTTT. The full variable domain, its missing parts supplied by reference TRBV5-4 and TRBJ2-3, is ETGVTQSPTHLIKTRGQQVTLRCSSQSGHNTVSWYQQALGQGPQFIFQYYREEENGRGNFPPRFSGLQFPNYSSELNVNALELDDSALYLCASSRSSVPPTDTQYFGPGTRLTVL.

The chain has TRBV13 and TRBJ1-1; maybe TRBD1 (6 bases). The germline gives CDR1 PRHDT, CDR2 FYEKMQ (reference sequence). The CDR3 loop spans 15 amino acids. V gave up 4 bases and J gave up 4 bases, with 16 bases separating them. This CDR3 reads CASSSYRVVVTEAFF. The DNA for the CDR3 is TGTGCCAGCAGCTCATACAGGGTCGTCGTCACTGAAGCTTTCTTT. Full variable domain (missing parts from reference TRBV13 and TRBJ1-1): AAGVIQSPRHLIKEKRETATLKCYPIPRHDTVYWYQQGPGQDPQFLISFYEKMQSDKGSIPDRFSAQQFSDYHSELNMSSLELGDSALYFCASSSYRVVVTEAFFGQGTRLTVV.

As to this clone: It may be a read error: a sequence one base away is much more abundant. In the same sample, other DNA sequences code for this CDR3. The CDR3 DNA follows: TGTGCCAGCAGGGGAAGCGGGGGGGCCGGGGAGCTGTTTTTT. Its protein is CASRGSGGAGELFF. V and J are TRBV6-5 and TRBJ2-2; 10 bases agree with TRBD2. Germline V gives CDR1 MNHEY, CDR2 SVGAGI. The CDR3 extends over 14 amino acids. V trimming: 6 bases; J trimming: 6 bases; junction bases outside the gene matches: 4.

The V gene is TRBV11-3, the J gene TRBJ2-5, with 9 bases lining up with TRBD1. The CDR3 runs to 16 residues. The ends lost 5 bases at V and 5 bases at J; junction bases unmatched: 12. CDR1 is SGHNT and CDR2 is YENEEA in the germline V gene. DNA for the CDR3: TGTGCCAGCAGCCGGGACAGGGTAAGGGCGATCGAGACCCAGTACTTC. Residues: CASSRDRVRAIETQYF.

A few counts support this clone. The rearrangement uses TRBV7-9 and TRBJ1-1, with D possibly TRBD1 on 5 matching bases. Per germline, CDR1 SEHNR and CDR2 FQNEAQ (reference sequence). Trimming removed 8 bases from V and 1 base from J, with 8 bases in between. CDR3 length: 12 amino acids. The CDR3 reads CASPGQNTEAFF. The CDR3 DNA is TGTGCCAGCCCCGGACAGAACACTGAAGCTTTCTTT.

The V call is TRBV5-4, the J call TRBJ1-3; 8 bases are a match to TRBD1. Germline CDR1 reads SGHNT; CDR2 reads YYREEE (reference sequence). This CDR3 has 15 residues. J lost 2 bases, V lost 4 bases, and 5 bases had no gene match. DNA for the CDR3: TGTGCCAGCAGCCTGGACAGGGTTGCTGGAAACACCATATATTTT. This gives the protein CASSLDRVAGNTIYF. Using reference TRBV5-4 and TRBJ1-3 for the parts outside the CDR3, the full variable domain is ETGVTQSPTHLIKTRGQQVTLRCSSQSGHNTVSWYQQALGQGPQFIFQYYREEENGRGNFPPRFSGLQFPNYSSELNVNALELDDSALYLCASSLDRVAGNTIYFGEGSWLTVV.